This TCR beta chain was sequenced in a study of blood T cell repertoires in COVID-19. CDR3 length equals 16 residues. Trimming cost V 2 bases and J 5 bases, with 19 bases left between them. Per the germline V gene, CDR1 is MGHRA and CDR2 is YSYEKL. Clones were sequenced by immunoSEQ multiplex PCR, and TCRdb holds only the in-frame ones, with some missing. The sample lists about 230,000 clones, approximately 90% occurring once. The TCR was taken from a man younger than 35 who had recovered from COVID-19. The source material was PBMCs or T cells enriched from blood (not recorded which). The J gene is TRBJ2-7, the V gene TRBV4-1, with D maybe TRBD1 (6 bases). CDR3 sequence: CASSQNMAGERNEQYF. In DNA, the CDR3 is TGCGCCAGCAGCCAAAATATGGCAGGGGAAAGGAACGAGCAGTACTTC.